This section outlines one T cell receptor beta chain sequence together with its context. Different DNA sequences within this sample yield the same CDR3. In the original processing: Amplification from reference gene primers served as the basis for estimated nucleated cell counts. TCRdb keeps only in-frame clones here, not all; method: immunoSEQ multiplex PCR. That table furnishes V, J and clone size, whereas the DNA furnished D and trimming. The repertoire holds 380,000 or so clones, with over 65% as singletons. The record originates from a study of blood T cell repertoires in COVID-19. Whole-study context: The United States, Italy and Spain were the sources of the acute and convalescent COVID-19 samples. PBMCs, B-cell-depleted T cells, or T cells were the source of the cDNA or gDNA that made up the material.

The V gene's germline CDR1 is GTSNPN and CDR2 SVGIG (reference sequence). The CDR3 totals 11 residues. Trimming took 3 bases from V and 4 from J, leaving 4 bases between them. The rearrangement uses TRBV30 and TRBJ2-1; D gene uncertain. The origin of this receptor is a human donor with acute or convalescent COVID-19. The donor label of this sample is uncertain. Sequencing was performed on peripheral blood. CDR3 region: CAWRRYNEQFF. The CDR3 nucleotides read TGTGCCTGGAGGAGGTACAATGAGCAGTTCTTC.